Below are 12 T cell receptor beta chains sequenced from a single sample in a study of T cell responses to AZD1222 COVID-19 vaccine. Assay used: immunoSEQ multiplex PCR; TCRdb lists only in-frame clones, some missing. The sample has 150,000 to 180,000 clones; roughly nine tenths are singletons. Sequenced material: peripheral blood, taken on day 0 of MenACWY control vaccination. The receptors here all came from an adult in good health.

This clone is a singleton in its sample. The chain recombines TRBV7-8 with TRBJ1-2; D remains unclear. This CDR3 is built from 15 residues. V was shortened by 0 bases and J by 0 bases, with 8 bases between the two germline ends. Germline CDR1 SGHVS, CDR2 FQNEAQ. CDR3 region: CASSLAGSSNYGYTF. The CDR3 DNA reads as TGTGCCAGCAGCTTAGCGGGCAGCTCTAACTATGGCTACACCTTC.

This clone turned up a few times. The chain recombines TRBV7-2 with TRBJ2-2, with 8 bases aligning to TRBD2. Germline CDR1 reads SGHTA; CDR2 reads FQGNSA. The CDR3 extends over 15 amino acids. Germline trimming cut 5 bases from V and 5 bases from J; bases unmatched to any gene: 7. The CDR3: CASSPGGGYTGELFF. CDR3 bases: TGTGCCAGCAGCCCCGGGGGGGGATATACCGGGGAGCTGTTTTTT.

V gene TRBV5-1 combines with J gene TRBJ2-7; D gene uncertain. Germline CDR1 reads SGHRS; CDR2 reads YFSETQ. V shed 3 bases and J shed 2 bases, with 15 bases lying between them. The CDR3 totals 15 residues. The CDR3 DNA reads as TGCGCCAGCAGCTCAGAGATAGGTAGAACCTACGAGCAGTACTTC. Translated, it gives CASSSEIGRTYEQYF. The full variable domain, in which reference TRBV5-1 and TRBJ2-7 provide the parts outside the CDR3, is KAGVTQTPRYLIKTRGQQVTLSCSPISGHRSVSWYQQTPGQGLQFLFEYFSETQRNKGNFPGRFSGRQFSNSRSEMNVSTLELGDSALYLCASSSEIGRTYEQYFGPGTRLTVT.

The chain is built from TRBV7-9 and TRBJ1-1; tentatively, D is TRBD1 (6 bases). This CDR3 is 15 amino acids long. With 3 bases removed from V and 5 bases from J, the gap between germline ends came to 16 bases. Germline V gives CDR1 SEHNR, CDR2 FQNEAQ (reference sequence). The CDR3 reads CASSLGADVRTEAFF. CDR3 nucleotides: TGTGCCAGCAGCTTGGGGGCGGACGTTAGGACTGAAGCTTTCTTT.

The CDR3 loop is CASSNLRLAGPYNEQFF. Written as DNA, the CDR3 is TGTGCCAGCAGCAATCTGCGACTAGCGGGCCCCTACAATGAGCAGTTCTTC. V is TRBV7-9 and J is TRBJ2-1; 10 bases agree with TRBD2. The CDR3 runs to 17 residues. The V segment lost 5 bases and the J segment 2 bases; nucleotides outside the gene matches: 9. Per the germline V gene, CDR1 is SEHNR and CDR2 is FQNEAQ (reference sequence).

The chain recombines TRBV6-1 with TRBJ2-5; possible D gene TRBD2, 7 bases. The CDR3 spans 16 residues. Germline CDR1 MNHNS, CDR2 SASEGT. The germline V and J ends were trimmed by 2 bases and 2 bases, with 15 bases remaining between them. CDR3 amino acids: CASSEIGGRQQETQYF. The CDR3 DNA reads TGTGCCAGCAGTGAAATCGGGGGGCGACAACAAGAGACCCAGTACTTC.

This chain joins TRBV5-1 and TRBJ2-4; 8 nucleotides agree with TRBD1. Looked up from germline, CDR1 is SGHRS and CDR2 is YFSETQ. CDR3 length equals 14 residues. After removal of 4 bases from V and 8 bases from J, the junction contained 8 bases not matched to a gene. CDR3 sequence (DNA): TGCGCCAGCAGCATCAGGGGGCAGAAGGACATTCAGTACTTC. It encodes CASSIRGQKDIQYF.

This clone appeared a single time. The genes are TRBV7-9 and TRBJ1-5; no clear D. The CDR3 sequence is 15 residues long. The V gene lost 5 bases and the J gene lost 4 bases, with 15 bases spanning the gap. Germline-derived CDR1 and CDR2 are SEHNR and FQNEAQ (reference sequence). CDR3 amino acids: CASSTTKGFNQPQHF. DNA for the CDR3: TGTGCCAGCAGCACGACAAAGGGTTTTAATCAGCCCCAGCATTTT.

By its share, this clone is medium-sized. The chain links TRBV19 to TRBJ2-2; tentative D call: TRBD2 (6 bases). Between the trimmed V and J ends, which lost 4 bases and 0 bases, there was a span of 6 bases. The CDR3 consists of 14 residues. Germline CDR1 reads LNHDA; CDR2 reads SQIVND (reference sequence). The CDR3 reads CASSRGANTGELFF. As DNA, the CDR3 is TGTGCCAGTAGTAGGGGGGCGAACACCGGGGAGCTGTTTTTT. The full variable domain, its missing parts supplied by reference TRBV19 and TRBJ2-2, is DGGITQSPKYLFRKEGQNVTLSCEQNLNHDAMYWYRQDPGQGLRLIYYSQIVNDFQKGDIAEGYSVSREKKESFPLTVTSAQKNPTAFYLCASSRGANTGELFFGEGSRLTVL.

The V call is TRBV5-1, the J call TRBJ1-3; weak D call: TRBD1 (5 bases). Germline V gene lookup returns CDR1 SGHRS and CDR2 YFSETQ. V was trimmed by 0 bases and J by 2 bases, leaving 9 bases between them. CDR3 length: 15 residues. The CDR3 bases are TGCGCCAGCAGCTTGGCCGGGGGAACTGGAAACACCATATATTTT. Amino acid sequence: CASSLAGGTGNTIYF.

A remark on this clone: This same CDR3 is encoded by further DNA sequences in the sample. The J gene is TRBJ1-2, the V gene TRBV5-1; 11 positions match TRBD1. This CDR3 is 14 amino acids long. The J segment lost 4 bases and the V segment lost 4 bases, leaving 3 bases of the junction unmatched. Germline CDR1 is SGHRS and CDR2 is YFSETQ. The CDR3 sequence: CASSPGTGGYGYTF. The CDR3 nucleotides are TGCGCCAGCAGCCCCGGGACAGGGGGCTATGGCTACACCTTC.

The chain combines TRBV19 with TRBJ2-1; 11 nucleotides match TRBD1. Looked up from germline, CDR1 is LNHDA and CDR2 is SQIVND (reference sequence). This CDR3 is 15 amino acids long. V shed 7 bases, J shed 7 bases, and the junction held 9 bases outside the gene matches. This chain's CDR3 is CASKPRDRGGNEQFF. In DNA, the CDR3 is TGTGCCAGTAAGCCTCGGGACAGGGGGGGGAATGAGCAGTTCTTC.